Sequencing of this TCR beta chain was carried out in a study of control samples from healthy donors and cancer patients. TCRdb's table, derived via immunoSEQ multiplex PCR, lists solely in-frame clones and lacks some. The data contain about 410,000 clones, around 90% of them singletons. The CDR3 runs 14 residues. The V gene's germline CDR1 is GTSNPN and CDR2 SVGIG (reference sequence). With 1 base clipped from V and 9 bases from J, the junction kept 2 bases outside the gene matches. Sequenced input: PBMCs. This rearrangement joins TRBV30 to TRBJ1-6; 11 nucleotides match TRBD1. The TCR comes from a man aged 40-49 years with head and neck cancer. The CDR3 reads CAWSGTGGFSPLHF. The CDR3 nucleotides are TGTGCCTGGAGTGGGACAGGGGGCTTTTCACCCCTCCACTTT.